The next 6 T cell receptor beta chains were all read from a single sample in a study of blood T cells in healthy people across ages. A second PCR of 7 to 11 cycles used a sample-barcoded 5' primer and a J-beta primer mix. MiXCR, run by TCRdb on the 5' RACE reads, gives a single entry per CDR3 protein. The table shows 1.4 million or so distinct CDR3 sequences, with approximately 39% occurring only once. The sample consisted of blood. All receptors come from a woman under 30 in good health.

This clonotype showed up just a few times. In DNA, the CDR3 is TGTGCCAGCAGTCCGCGGGACAGGGGGTGGAATGAGCAGTTCTTC. It specifies CASSPRDRGWNEQFF. The chain recombines TRBV12-3 or TRBV12-4 with TRBJ2-1; TRBD1 agrees at 11 bases. This CDR3 has 15 amino acids. The V and J ends lost 5 bases and 7 bases, in that order; junction bases with no gene match: 7.

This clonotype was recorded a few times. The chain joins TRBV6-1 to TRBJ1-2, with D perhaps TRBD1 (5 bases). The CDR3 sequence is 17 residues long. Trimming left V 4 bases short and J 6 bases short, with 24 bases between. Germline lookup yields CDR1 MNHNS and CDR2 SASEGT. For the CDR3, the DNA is TGTGCCAGCAGTGGCTCCAGGGAATGGGGAATGAGAAATGGCTACACCTTC. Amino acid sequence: CASSGSREWGMRNGYTF.

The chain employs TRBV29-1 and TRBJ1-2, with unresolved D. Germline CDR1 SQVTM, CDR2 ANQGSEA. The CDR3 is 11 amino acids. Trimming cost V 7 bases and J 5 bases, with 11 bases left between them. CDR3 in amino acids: CSAKAGYGYTF. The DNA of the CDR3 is TGCAGCGCCAAAGCGGGATATGGCTACACCTTC.

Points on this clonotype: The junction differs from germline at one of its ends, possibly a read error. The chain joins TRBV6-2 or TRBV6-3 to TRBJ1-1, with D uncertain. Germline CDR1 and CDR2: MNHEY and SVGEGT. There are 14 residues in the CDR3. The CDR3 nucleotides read TGTGACAGCAGCCCAGTTTCCCTGGGTACCGAAGCTTTCTTT. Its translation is CDSSPVSLGTEAFF.

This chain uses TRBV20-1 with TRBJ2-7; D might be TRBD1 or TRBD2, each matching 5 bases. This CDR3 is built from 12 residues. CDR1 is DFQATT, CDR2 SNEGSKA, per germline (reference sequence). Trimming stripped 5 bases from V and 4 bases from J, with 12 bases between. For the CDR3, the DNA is TGCAGTGCTGGTCCCGGGGCGTACGAGCAGTACTTC. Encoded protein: CSAGPGAYEQYF.

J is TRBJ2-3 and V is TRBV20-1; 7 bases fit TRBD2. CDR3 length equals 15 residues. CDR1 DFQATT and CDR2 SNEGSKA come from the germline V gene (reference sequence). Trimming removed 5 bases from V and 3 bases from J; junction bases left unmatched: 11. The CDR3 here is CSAGPLAGATDTQYF. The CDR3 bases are TGCAGTGCTGGCCCCTTGGCGGGAGCAACAGATACGCAGTATTTT.